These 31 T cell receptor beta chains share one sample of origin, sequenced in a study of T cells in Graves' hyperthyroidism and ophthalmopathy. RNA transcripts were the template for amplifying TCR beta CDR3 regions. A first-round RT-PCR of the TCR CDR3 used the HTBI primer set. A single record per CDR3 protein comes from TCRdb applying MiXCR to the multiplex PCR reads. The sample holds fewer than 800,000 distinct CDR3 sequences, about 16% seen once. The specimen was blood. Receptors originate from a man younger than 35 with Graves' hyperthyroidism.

The CDR3 is CASSLAGGSPGELFF. The CDR3, as DNA: TGCGCCAGCAGCTTGGCTGGCGGGAGCCCCGGGGAGCTGTTTTTT. The rearrangement uses TRBV5-1 and TRBJ2-2; TRBD2 aligns across 7 bases. The length of the CDR3 is 15 residues. The germline gives CDR1 SGHRS, CDR2 YFSETQ. Losses at the gene ends were 0 bases for V and 6 bases for J; bases not matched to a gene: 5. Full variable domain (rest looked up from reference TRBV5-1 and TRBJ2-2): KAGVTQTPRYLIKTRGQQVTLSCSPISGHRSVSWYQQTPGQGLQFLFEYFSETQRNKGNFPGRFSGRQFSNSRSEMNVSTLELGDSALYLCASSLAGGSPGELFFGEGSRLTVL.

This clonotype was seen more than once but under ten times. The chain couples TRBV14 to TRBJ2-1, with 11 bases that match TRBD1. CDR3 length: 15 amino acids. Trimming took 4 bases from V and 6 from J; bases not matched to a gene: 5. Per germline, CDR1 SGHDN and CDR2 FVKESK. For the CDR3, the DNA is TGTGCCAGCAGCCCAGTAGGGACAGGGGGCAATGAGCAGTTCTTC. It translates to CASSPVGTGGNEQFF.

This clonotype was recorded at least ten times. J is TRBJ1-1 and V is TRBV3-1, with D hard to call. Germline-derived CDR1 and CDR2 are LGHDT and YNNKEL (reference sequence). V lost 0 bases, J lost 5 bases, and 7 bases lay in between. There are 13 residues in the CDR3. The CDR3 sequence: CASSQEGWTEAFF. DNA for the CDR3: TGTGCCAGCAGCCAAGAGGGGTGGACTGAAGCTTTCTTT. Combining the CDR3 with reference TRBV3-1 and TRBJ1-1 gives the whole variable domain DTAVSQTPKYLVTQMGNDKSIKCEQNLGHDTMYWYKQDSKKFLKIMFSYNNKELIINETVPNRFSPKSPDKAHLNLHINSLELGDSAVYFCASSQEGWTEAFFGQGTRLTVV.

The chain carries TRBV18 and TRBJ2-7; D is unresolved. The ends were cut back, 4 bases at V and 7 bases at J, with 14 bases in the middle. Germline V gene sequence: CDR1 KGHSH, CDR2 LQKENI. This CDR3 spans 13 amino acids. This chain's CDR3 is CASSLGSAEEQYF. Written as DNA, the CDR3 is TGTGCCAGCTCACTAGGCAGCGCGGAGGAGCAGTACTTC.

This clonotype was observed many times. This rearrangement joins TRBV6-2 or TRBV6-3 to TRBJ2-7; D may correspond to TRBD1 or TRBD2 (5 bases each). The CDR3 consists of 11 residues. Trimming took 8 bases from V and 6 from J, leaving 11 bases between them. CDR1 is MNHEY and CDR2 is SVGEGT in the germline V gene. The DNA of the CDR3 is TGTGCCAGCGCAGGGACGGCCGAGCAGTACTTC. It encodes CASAGTAEQYF.

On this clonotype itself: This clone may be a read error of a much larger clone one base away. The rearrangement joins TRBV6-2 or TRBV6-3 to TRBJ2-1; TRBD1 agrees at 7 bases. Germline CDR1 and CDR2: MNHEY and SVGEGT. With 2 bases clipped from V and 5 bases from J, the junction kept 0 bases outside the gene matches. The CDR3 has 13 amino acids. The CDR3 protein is CASSYQGDNEQFF. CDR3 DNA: TGTGCCAGCAGTTACCAGGGGGACAATGAGCAGTTCTTC.

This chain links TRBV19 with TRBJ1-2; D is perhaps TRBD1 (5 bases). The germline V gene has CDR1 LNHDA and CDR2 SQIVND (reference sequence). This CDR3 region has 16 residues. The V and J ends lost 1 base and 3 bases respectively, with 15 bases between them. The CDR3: CASSIVFGRVDYGYTF. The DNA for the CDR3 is TGTGCCAGTAGTATAGTTTTTGGCAGGGTGGACTATGGCTACACCTTC.

The CDR3 DNA is TGTGCCAGCCCGAGACAGGGGGCTGGGGCCAACGTCCTGACTTTC. It is translated as CASPRQGAGANVLTF. The chain joins TRBV7-2 to TRBJ2-6, with 9 bases that match TRBD1. Germline V gene sequence: CDR1 SGHTA, CDR2 FQGNSA. V gave up 8 bases and J gave up 2 bases; unmatched junction bases: 4. This CDR3 has 15 residues.

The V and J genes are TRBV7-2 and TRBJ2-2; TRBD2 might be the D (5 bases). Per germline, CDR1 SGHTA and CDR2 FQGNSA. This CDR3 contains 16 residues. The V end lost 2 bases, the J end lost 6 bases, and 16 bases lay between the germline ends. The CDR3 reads CASSLLSGWGAGELFF. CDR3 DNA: TGTGCCAGCAGCTTACTCTCCGGGTGGGGAGCCGGGGAGCTGTTTTTT.

This chain's CDR3 is CSALPTRYNEQFF. DNA of the CDR3: TGCAGCGCCCTGCCGACTAGATACAATGAGCAGTTCTTC. The V and J genes are TRBV29-1 and TRBJ2-1; D may be TRBD2 (6 bases). Germline V gives CDR1 SQVTM, CDR2 ANQGSEA. This CDR3 spans 13 amino acids. V lost 7 bases, J lost 4 bases, and 14 bases lay in between.

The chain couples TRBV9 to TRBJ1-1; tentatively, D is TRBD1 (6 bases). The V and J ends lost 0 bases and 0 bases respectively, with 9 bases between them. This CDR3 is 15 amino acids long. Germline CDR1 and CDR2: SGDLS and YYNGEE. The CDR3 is CASSVEGDMNTEAFF. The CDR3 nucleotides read TGTGCCAGCAGCGTAGAGGGGGACATGAACACTGAAGCTTTCTTT.

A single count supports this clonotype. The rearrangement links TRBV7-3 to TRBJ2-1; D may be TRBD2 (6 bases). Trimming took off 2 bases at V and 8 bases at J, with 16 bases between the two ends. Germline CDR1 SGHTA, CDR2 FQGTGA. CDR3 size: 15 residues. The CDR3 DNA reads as TGTGCCAGCAGCTTACACGGGAGAGGGGAATATGAGCAGTTCTTC. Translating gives CASSLHGRGEYEQFF.

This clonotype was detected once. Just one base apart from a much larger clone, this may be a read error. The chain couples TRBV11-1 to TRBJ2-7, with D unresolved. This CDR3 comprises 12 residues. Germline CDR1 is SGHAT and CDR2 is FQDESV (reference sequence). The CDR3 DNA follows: TGTGCCAGCGGCTTTTACGAGAACGAGCAGTACTTC. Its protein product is CASGFYENEQYF. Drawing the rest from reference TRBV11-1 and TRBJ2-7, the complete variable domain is EAEVAQSPRYKITEKSQAVAFWCDPISGHATLYWYRQILGQGPELLVQFQDESVVDDSQLPKDRFSAERLKGVDSTLKIQPAELGDSAMYLCASGFYENEQYFGPGTRLTVT.

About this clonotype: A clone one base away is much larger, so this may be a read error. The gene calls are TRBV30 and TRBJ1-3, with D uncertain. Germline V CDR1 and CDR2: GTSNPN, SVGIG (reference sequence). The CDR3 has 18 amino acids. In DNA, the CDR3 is TGTGCCTGGAGTGTACGCATAGGACTCCAAAAGGGTGGAGACACCATATATTTT. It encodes CAWSVRIGLQKGGDTIYF.

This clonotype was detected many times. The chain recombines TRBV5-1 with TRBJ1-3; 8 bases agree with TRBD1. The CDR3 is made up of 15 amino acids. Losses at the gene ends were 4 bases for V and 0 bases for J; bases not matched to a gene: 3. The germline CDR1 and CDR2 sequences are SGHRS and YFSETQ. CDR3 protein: CASSPTGASGNTIYF. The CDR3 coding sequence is TGCGCCAGCAGCCCGACAGGGGCCTCTGGAAACACCATATATTTT. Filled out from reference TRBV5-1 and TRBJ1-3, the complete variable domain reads KAGVTQTPRYLIKTRGQQVTLSCSPISGHRSVSWYQQTPGQGLQFLFEYFSETQRNKGNFPGRFSGRQFSNSRSEMNVSTLELGDSALYLCASSPTGASGNTIYFGEGSWLTVV.

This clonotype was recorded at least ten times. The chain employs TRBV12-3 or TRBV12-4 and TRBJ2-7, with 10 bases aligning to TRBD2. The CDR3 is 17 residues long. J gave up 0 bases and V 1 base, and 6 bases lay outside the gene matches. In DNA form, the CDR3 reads TGTGCCAGCAGTTTAGGAGGGCTAGCGGGAGTCTCCTACGAGCAGTACTTC. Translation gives CASSLGGLAGVSYEQYF.

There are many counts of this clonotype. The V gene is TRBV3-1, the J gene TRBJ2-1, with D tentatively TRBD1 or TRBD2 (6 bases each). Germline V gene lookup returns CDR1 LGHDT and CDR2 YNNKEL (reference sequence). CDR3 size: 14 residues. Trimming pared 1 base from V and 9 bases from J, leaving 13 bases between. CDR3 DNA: TGTGCCAGCAGCCAAGTCCGACTAGGGGGTGAGCAGTTCTTC. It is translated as CASSQVRLGGEQFF.

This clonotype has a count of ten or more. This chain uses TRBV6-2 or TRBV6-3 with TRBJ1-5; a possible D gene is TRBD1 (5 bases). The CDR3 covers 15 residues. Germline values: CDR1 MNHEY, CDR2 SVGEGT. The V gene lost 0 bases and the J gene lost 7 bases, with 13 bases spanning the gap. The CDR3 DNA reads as TGTGCCAGCAGTTACTCGAGGGGAGGAGGACAGCCCCAGCATTTT. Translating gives CASSYSRGGGQPQHF.

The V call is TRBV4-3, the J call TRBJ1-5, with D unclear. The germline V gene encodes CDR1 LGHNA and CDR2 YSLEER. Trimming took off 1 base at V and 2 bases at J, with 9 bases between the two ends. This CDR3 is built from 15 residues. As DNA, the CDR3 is TGCGCCAGCAGCCAAGGGTGGCGGGGCAATCAGCCCCAGCATTTT. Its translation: CASSQGWRGNQPQHF.

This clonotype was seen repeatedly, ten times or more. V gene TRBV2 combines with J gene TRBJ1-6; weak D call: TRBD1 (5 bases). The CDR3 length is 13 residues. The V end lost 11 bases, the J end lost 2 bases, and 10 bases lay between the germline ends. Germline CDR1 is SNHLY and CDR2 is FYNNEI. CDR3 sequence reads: CAGRQTYNSPLHF. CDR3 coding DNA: TGTGCCGGACGACAGACCTATAATTCACCCCTCCACTTT.

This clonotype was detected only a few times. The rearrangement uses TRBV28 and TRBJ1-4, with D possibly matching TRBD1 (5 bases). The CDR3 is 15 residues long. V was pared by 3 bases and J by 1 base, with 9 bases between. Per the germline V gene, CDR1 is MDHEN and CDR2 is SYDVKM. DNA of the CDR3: TGTGCCAGCAGTTTCCCGACAGAAACTAATGAAAAACTGTTTTTT. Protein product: CASSFPTETNEKLFF.

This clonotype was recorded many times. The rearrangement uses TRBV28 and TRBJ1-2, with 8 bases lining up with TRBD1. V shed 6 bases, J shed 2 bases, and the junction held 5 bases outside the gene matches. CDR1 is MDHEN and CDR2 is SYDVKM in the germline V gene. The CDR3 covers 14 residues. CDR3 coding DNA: TGTGCCAGCAGCTCGGGACAGGAGAACTATGGCTACACCTTC. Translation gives CASSSGQENYGYTF.

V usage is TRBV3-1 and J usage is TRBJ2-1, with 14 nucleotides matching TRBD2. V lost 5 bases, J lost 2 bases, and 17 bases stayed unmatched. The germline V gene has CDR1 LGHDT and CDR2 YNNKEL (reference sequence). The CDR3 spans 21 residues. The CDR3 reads CASSAPRPGLAGVYAYNEQFF. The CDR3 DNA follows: TGTGCCAGCAGCGCGCCTAGGCCGGGACTAGCGGGAGTGTACGCCTACAATGAGCAGTTCTTC.

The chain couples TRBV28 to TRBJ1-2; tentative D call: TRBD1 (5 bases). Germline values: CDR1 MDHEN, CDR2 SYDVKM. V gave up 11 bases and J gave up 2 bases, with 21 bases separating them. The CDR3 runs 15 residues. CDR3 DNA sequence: TGTGCCGCACGGGACTCTTCCGGCGCCAACTATGGCTACACCTTC. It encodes CAARDSSGANYGYTF.

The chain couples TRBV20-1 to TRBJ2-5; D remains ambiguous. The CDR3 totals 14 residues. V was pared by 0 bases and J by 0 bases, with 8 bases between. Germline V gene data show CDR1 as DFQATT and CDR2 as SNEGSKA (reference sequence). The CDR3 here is CSARDSDHQETQYF. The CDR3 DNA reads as TGCAGTGCTAGAGACTCGGACCACCAAGAGACCCAGTACTTC.

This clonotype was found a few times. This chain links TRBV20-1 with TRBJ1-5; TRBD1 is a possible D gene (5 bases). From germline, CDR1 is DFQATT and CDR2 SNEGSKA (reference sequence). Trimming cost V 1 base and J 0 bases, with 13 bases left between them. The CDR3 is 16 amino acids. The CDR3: CSARVPRQNSNQPQHF. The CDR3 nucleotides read TGCAGTGCTAGAGTACCCCGACAGAATAGCAATCAGCCCCAGCATTTT.

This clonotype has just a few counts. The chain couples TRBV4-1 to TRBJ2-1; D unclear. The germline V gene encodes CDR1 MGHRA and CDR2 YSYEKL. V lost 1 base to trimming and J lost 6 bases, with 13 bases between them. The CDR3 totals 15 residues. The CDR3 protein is CASSQVSHTSNEQFF. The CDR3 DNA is TGCGCCAGCAGCCAAGTTTCCCACACCAGCAATGAGCAGTTCTTC.

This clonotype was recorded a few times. Here the CDR3 reads CASSIAGVSFNEQFF. The DNA for the CDR3 is TGTGCCAGCAGCATCGCGGGAGTCAGTTTCAATGAGCAGTTCTTC. V gene TRBV11-3 combines with J gene TRBJ2-1; 7 bases map to TRBD2. From germline, CDR1 is SGHNT and CDR2 YENEEA. The CDR3 loop spans 15 amino acids. V was pared by 5 bases and J by 6 bases, with 10 bases of the junction left unmatched.

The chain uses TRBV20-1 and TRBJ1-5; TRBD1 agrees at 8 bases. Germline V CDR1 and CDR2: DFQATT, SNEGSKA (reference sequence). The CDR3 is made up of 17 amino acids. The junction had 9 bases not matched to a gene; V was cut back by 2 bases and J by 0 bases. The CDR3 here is CSARLTGAVYSNQPQHF. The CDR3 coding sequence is TGCAGTGCTAGACTGACAGGGGCGGTCTATAGCAATCAGCCCCAGCATTTT.

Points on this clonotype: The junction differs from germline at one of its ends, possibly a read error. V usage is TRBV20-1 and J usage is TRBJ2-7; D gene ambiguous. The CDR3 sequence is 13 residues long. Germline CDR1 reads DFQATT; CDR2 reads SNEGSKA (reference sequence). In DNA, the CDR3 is TGCAGTGCTTCGGACGCATTATCCTACGAGCAGCACTTC. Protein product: CSASDALSYEQHF.

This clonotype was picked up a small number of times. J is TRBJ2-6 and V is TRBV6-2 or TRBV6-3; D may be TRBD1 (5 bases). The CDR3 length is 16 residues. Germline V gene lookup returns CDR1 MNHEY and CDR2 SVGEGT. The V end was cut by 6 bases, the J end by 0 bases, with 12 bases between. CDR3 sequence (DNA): TGTGCCAGCAGGGGGAAGGACAACTCTGGGGCCAACGTCCTGACTTTC. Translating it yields CASRGKDNSGANVLTF.